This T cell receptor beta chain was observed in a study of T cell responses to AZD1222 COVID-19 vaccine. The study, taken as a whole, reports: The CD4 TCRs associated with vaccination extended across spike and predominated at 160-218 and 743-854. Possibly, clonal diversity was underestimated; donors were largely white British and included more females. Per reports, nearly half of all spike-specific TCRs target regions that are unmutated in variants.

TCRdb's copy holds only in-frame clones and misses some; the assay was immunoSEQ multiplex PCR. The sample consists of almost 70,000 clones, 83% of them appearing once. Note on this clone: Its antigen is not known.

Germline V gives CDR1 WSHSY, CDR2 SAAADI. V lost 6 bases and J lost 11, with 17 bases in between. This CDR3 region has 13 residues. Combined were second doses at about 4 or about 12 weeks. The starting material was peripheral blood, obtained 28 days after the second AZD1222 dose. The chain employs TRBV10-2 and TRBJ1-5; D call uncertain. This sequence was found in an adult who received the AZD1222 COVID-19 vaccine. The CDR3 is CASRAVEPTTQHF. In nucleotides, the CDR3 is TGCGCCAGCAGGGCGGTAGAACCCACGACCCAGCATTTT.